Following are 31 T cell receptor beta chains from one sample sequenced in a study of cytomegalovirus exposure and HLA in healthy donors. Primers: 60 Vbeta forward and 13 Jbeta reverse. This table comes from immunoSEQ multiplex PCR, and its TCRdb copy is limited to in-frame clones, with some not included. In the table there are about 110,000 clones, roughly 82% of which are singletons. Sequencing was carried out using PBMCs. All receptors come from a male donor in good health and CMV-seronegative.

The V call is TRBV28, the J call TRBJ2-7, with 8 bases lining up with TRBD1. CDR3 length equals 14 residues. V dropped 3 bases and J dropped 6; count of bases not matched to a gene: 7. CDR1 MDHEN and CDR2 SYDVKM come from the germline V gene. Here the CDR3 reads CASSFMDRASEQYF. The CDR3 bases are TGTGCCAGCAGTTTTATGGACAGGGCATCCGAGCAGTACTTC.

The CDR3 nucleotides are TGTGCCAGCACCCCTAGTGGGACAAAAAATCAGCCCCAGCATTTT. As protein: CASTPSGTKNQPQHF. The gene calls are TRBV2 and TRBJ1-5, with D maybe TRBD1 (6 bases). CDR3 length: 15 amino acids. The V gene lost 7 bases and the J gene lost 4 bases, with 17 bases spanning the gap. CDR1 and CDR2 (germline): SNHLY, FYNNEI.

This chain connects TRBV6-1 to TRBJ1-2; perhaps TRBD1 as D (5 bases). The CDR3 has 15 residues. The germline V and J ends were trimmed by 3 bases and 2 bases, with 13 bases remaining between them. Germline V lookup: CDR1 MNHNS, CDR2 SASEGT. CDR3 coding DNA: TGTGCCAGCAGTGATACGACAGTAACGAACTATGGCTACACCTTC. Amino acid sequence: CASSDTTVTNYGYTF.

CDR3 coding DNA: TGTGCCAGTAGATATGGCGGATTGGACACCACTGAAGCTTTCTTT. Translated, it gives CASRYGGLDTTEAFF. The chain carries TRBV19 and TRBJ1-1; tentative D call: TRBD1 (5 bases). The CDR3 is made up of 15 amino acids. Germline CDR1 is LNHDA and CDR2 is SQIVND (reference sequence). V shed 6 bases and J shed 4 bases, with 18 bases lying between them. The complete variable domain, with remaining parts taken from reference TRBV19 and TRBJ1-1, reads DGGITQSPKYLFRKEGQNVTLSCEQNLNHDAMYWYRQDPGQGLRLIYYSQIVNDFQKGDIAEGYSVSREKKESFPLTVTSAQKNPTAFYLCASRYGGLDTTEAFFGQGTRLTVV.

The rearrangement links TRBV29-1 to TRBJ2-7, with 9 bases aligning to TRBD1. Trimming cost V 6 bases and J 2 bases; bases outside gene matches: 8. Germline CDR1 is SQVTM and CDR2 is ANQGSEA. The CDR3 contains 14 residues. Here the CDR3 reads CSVDAGTGTYEQYF. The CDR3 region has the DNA TGCAGCGTCGATGCCGGGACAGGGACCTACGAGCAGTACTTC.

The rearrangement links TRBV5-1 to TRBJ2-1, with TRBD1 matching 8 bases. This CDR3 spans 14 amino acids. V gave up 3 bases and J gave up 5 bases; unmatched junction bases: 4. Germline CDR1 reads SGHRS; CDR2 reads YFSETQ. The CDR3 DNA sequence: TGCGCCAGCAGCTGGACAGGGACCCACAATGAGCAGTTCTTC. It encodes CASSWTGTHNEQFF.

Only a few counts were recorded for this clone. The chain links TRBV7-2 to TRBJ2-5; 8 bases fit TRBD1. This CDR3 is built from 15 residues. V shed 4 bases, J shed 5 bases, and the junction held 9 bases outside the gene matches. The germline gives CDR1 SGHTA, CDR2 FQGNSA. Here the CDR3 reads CASSWGQDRGETQYF. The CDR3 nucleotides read TGTGCCAGCAGCTGGGGACAGGACCGGGGGGAGACCCAGTACTTC.

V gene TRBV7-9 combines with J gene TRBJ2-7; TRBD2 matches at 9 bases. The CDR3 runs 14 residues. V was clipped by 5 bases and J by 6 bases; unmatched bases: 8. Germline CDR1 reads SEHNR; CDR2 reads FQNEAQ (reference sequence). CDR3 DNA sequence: TGTGCCAGCAGCCGAGCGGGAGGAGACCCCGAGCAGTACTTC. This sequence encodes CASSRAGGDPEQYF. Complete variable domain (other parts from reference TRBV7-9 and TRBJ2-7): DTGVSQNPRHKITKRGQNVTFRCDPISEHNRLYWYRQTLGQGPEFLTYFQNEAQLEKSRLLSDRFSAERPKGSFSTLEIQRTEQGDSAMYLCASSRAGGDPEQYFGPGTRLTVT.

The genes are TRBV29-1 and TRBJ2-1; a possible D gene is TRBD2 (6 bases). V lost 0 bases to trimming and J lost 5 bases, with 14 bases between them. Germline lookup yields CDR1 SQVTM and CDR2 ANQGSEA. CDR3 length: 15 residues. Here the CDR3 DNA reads TGCAGCGTTGAAGATTCGGCTAGCGATAACAATGAGCAGTTCTTC. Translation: CSVEDSASDNNEQFF.

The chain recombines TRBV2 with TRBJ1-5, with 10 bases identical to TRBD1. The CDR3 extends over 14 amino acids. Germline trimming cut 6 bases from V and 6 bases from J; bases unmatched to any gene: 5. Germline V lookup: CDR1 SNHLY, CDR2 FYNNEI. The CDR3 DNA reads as TGTGCCAGCAGGGGGACAGGGGTAATTCAGCCCCAGCATTTT. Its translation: CASRGTGVIQPQHF.

CDR3 sequence (DNA): TGCGCCAGCAGCTTGGCAGGGGGCGCAAACACTGAAGCTTTCTTT. Translating gives CASSLAGGANTEAFF. This chain connects TRBV5-1 to TRBJ1-1, with TRBD1 matching 8 bases. CDR3 size: 15 residues. With 0 bases clipped from V and 2 bases from J, the junction kept 3 bases outside the gene matches. The V gene's germline CDR1 is SGHRS and CDR2 YFSETQ.

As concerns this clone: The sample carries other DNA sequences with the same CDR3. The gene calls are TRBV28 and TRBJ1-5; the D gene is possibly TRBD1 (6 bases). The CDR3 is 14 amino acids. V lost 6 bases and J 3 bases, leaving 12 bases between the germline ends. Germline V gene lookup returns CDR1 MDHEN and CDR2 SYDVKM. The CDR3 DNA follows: TGTGCCAGCAGCCTAGGACAGTCCAATCAGCCCCAGCATTTT. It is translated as CASSLGQSNQPQHF.

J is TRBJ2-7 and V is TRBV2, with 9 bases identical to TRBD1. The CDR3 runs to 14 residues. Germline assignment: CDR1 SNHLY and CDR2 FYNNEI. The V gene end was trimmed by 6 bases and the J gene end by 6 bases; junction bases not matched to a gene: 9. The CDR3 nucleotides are TGTGCCAGCAGAGAGACAGGGGGATGGCTCGAGCAGTACTTC. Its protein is CASRETGGWLEQYF.

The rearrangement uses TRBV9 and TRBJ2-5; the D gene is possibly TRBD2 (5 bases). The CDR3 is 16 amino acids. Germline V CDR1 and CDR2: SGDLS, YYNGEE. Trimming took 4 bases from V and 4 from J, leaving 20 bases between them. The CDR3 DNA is TGTGCCAGCAGCCCAGAGGATTGGGGAGCTCGAGAGACCCAGTACTTC. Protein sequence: CASSPEDWGARETQYF.

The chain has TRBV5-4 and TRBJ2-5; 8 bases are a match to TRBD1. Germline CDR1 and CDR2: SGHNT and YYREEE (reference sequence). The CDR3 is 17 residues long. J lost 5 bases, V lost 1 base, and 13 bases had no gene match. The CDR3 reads CASSLRLTGELGETQYF. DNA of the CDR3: TGTGCCAGCAGCTTGCGGTTGACAGGGGAATTGGGCGAGACCCAGTACTTC.

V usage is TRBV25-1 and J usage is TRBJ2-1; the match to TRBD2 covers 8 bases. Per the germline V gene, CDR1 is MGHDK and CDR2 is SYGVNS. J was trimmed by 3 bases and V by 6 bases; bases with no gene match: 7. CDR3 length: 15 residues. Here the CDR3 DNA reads TGTGCCAGCAGCTACCTAGCGGGTAGCTACAATGAGCAGTTCTTC. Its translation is CASSYLAGSYNEQFF.

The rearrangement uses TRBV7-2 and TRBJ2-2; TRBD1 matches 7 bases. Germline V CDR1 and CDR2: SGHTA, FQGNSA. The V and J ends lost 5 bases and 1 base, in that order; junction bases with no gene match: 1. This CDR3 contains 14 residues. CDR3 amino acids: CASSRTGNTGELFF. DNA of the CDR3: TGTGCCAGCAGCAGGACAGGGAACACCGGGGAGCTGTTTTTT.

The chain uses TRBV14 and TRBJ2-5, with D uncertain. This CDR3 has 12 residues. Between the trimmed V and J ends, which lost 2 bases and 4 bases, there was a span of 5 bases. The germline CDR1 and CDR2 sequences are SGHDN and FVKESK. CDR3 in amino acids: CASSQSRETQYF. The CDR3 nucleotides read TGTGCCAGCAGCCAATCTCGAGAGACCCAGTACTTC.

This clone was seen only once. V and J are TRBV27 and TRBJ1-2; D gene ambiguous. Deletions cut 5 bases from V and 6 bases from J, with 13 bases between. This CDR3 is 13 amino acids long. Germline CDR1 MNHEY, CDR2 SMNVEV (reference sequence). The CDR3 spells CASSPLVQDGYTF. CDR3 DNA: TGTGCCAGCAGTCCCCTCGTTCAGGATGGCTACACCTTC.

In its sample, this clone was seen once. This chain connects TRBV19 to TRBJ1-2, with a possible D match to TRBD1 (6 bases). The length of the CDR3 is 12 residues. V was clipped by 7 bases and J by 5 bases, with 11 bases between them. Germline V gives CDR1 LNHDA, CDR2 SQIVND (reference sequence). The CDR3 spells CASTRGDYGYTF. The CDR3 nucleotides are TGTGCCAGTACCAGGGGAGATTATGGCTACACCTTC.

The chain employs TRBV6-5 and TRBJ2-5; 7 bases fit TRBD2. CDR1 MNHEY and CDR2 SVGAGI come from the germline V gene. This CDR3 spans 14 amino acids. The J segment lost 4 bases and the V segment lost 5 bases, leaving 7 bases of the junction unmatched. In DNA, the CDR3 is TGTGCCAGCAGTATTCAGGGCGGGGGAGAGACCCAGTACTTC. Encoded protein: CASSIQGGGETQYF.

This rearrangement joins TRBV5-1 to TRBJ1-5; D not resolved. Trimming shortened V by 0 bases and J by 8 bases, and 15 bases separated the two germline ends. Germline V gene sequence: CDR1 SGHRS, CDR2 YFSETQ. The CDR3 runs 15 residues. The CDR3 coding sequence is TGCGCCAGCAGCTTGGGTCCGCGATCAACGGAGCCCCAGCATTTT. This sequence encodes CASSLGPRSTEPQHF.

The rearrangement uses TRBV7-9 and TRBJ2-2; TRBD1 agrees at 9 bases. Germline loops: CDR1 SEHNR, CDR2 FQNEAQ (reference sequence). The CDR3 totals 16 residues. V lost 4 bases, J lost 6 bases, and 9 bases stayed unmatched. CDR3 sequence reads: CASSSTGGRVAGELFF. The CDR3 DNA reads TGTGCCAGCAGCTCTACAGGGGGCAGGGTCGCCGGGGAGCTGTTTTTT.

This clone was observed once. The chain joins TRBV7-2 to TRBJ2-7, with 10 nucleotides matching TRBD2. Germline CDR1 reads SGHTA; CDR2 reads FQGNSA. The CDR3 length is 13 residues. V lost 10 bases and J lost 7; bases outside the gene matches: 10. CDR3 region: CATTLAGVGEQYF. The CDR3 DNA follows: TGTGCCACAACCCTAGCGGGAGTAGGGGAGCAGTACTTC.

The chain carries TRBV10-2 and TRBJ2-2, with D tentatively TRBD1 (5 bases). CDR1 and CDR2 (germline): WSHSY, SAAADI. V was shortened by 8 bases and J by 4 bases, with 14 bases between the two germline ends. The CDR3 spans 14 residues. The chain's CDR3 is CASGARRVTGELFF. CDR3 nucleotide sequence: TGCGCCAGCGGGGCGAGACGGGTCACCGGGGAGCTGTTTTTT.

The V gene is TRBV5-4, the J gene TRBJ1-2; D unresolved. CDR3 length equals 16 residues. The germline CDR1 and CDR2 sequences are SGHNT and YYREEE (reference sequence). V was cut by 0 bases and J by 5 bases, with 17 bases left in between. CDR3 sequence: CASSLDPSSITYGYTF. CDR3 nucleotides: TGTGCCAGCAGCTTGGACCCGAGTTCTATTACTTATGGCTACACCTTC. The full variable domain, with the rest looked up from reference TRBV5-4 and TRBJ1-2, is ETGVTQSPTHLIKTRGQQVTLRCSSQSGHNTVSWYQQALGQGPQFIFQYYREEENGRGNFPPRFSGLQFPNYSSELNVNALELDDSALYLCASSLDPSSITYGYTFGSGTRLTVV.

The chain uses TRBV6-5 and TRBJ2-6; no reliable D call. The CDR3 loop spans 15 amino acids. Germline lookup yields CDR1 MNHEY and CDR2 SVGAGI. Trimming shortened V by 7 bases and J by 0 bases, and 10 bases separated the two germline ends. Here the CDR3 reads CASKYYHSGANVLTF. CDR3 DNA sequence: TGTGCCAGCAAATACTACCACTCTGGGGCCAACGTCCTGACTTTC.

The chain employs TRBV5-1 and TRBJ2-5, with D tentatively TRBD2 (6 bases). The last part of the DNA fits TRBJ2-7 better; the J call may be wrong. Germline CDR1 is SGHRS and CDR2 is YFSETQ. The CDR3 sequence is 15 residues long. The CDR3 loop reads CASSLGGAQSYEQYF. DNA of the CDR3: TGCGCCAGCAGCTTGGGCGGGGCTCAGTCCTACGAGCAGTACTTC.

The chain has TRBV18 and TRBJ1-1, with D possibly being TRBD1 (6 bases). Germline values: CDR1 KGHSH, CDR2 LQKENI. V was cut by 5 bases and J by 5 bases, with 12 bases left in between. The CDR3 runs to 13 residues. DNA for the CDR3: TGTGCCAGCTCATCGGGACAAAGAACTGAAGCTTTCTTT. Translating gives CASSSGQRTEAFF. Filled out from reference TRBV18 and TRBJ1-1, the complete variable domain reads NAGVMQNPRHLVRRRGQEARLRCSPMKGHSHVYWYRQLPEEGLKFMVYLQKENIIDESGMPKERFSAEFPKEGPSILRIQQVVRGDSAAYFCASSSGQRTEAFFGQGTRLTVV.

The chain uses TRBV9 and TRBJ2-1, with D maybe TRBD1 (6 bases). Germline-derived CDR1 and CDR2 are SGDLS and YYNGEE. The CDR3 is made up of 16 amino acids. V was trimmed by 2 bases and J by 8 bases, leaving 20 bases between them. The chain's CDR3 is CASSVFPGARGDEQFF. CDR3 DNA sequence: TGTGCCAGCAGCGTTTTTCCAGGGGCCCGGGGTGATGAGCAGTTCTTC.

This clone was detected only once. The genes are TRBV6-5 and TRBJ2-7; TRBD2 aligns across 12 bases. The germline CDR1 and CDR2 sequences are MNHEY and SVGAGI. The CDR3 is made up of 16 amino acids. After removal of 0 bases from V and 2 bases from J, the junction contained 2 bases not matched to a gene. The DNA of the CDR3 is TGTGCCAGCAGTTACTCGACTAGCGGGGGCACCTACGAGCAGTACTTC. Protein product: CASSYSTSGGTYEQYF.